This passage covers 30 T cell receptor beta chains from one sample sequenced in a study of shared T cell receptors in the human thymus. Sequencing was performed with immunoSEQ multiplex PCR; in TCRdb, only in-frame clones are kept and a portion is missing. The table lists about 380,000 clones, more than 85% of them singletons, with about 0.02% in the top ten. The sample taken for sequencing was thymocytes. These receptors all come from a human donor.

This clone occurred a few times. This sequence joins TRBV29-1 and TRBJ2-7, with a tentative D call TRBD2 (6 bases). Germline V CDR1 and CDR2: SQVTM, ANQGSEA. Trimming removed 4 bases at V and 0 bases at J, with 10 bases between. This CDR3 is built from 13 residues. CDR3 sequence (DNA): TGCAGCGTTGGGGGGGATTCCTCCTACGAGCAGTACTTC. Its translation is CSVGGDSSYEQYF.

The chain links TRBV29-1 to TRBJ1-2; 8 bases are shared with TRBD1. Germline V gives CDR1 SQVTM, CDR2 ANQGSEA. CDR3 length: 16 amino acids. V lost 6 bases, J lost 1 base, and 13 bases stayed unmatched. CDR3 loop: CSVSNYTGGYNYGYTF. CDR3 sequence (DNA): TGCAGCGTCTCAAACTATACAGGGGGTTATAACTATGGCTACACCTTC.

The rearrangement uses TRBV27 and TRBJ2-3; 8 bases line up with TRBD2. Losses at the gene ends were 3 bases for V and 6 bases for J; bases not matched to a gene: 8. The CDR3 covers 15 residues. Germline values: CDR1 MNHEY, CDR2 SMNVEV (reference sequence). CDR3 amino acids: CASSFFAGGGDTQYF. In DNA, the CDR3 is TGTGCCAGCAGTTTTTTCGCGGGAGGTGGCGATACGCAGTATTTT.

This rearrangement joins TRBV6-1 to TRBJ2-7; possibly TRBD1 for D (5 bases). Germline CDR1 MNHNS, CDR2 SASEGT. V lost 2 bases and J 0 bases, leaving 17 bases between the germline ends. The CDR3 is 17 residues long. CDR3 in amino acids: CASSENPTADHSYEQYF. DNA of the CDR3: TGTGCCAGCAGTGAAAACCCGACAGCCGATCACTCCTACGAGCAGTACTTC.

The chain combines TRBV5-4 with TRBJ2-1, with D tentatively TRBD2 (5 bases). The ends were cut back, 4 bases at V and 4 bases at J, with 15 bases in the middle. The CDR3 is 15 amino acids. CDR1 is SGHNT, CDR2 YYREEE, per germline (reference sequence). CDR3 residues: CASSARRDLYNEQFF. CDR3 in DNA: TGTGCCAGCAGCGCACGCCGGGATCTTTACAATGAGCAGTTCTTC.

This chain uses TRBV19 with TRBJ2-3; D remains ambiguous. With 2 bases removed from V and 2 bases from J, the gap between germline ends came to 11 bases. CDR3 length equals 15 residues. Looked up from germline, CDR1 is LNHDA and CDR2 is SQIVND (reference sequence). This chain's CDR3 is CASSIWATFTDTQYF. For the CDR3, the DNA is TGTGCCAGTAGTATATGGGCTACCTTCACAGATACGCAGTATTTT.

The V and J genes are TRBV10-3 and TRBJ1-1; D is perhaps TRBD1 (6 bases). This CDR3 comprises 14 residues. The germline V gene encodes CDR1 ENHRY and CDR2 SYGVKD. V was clipped by 7 bases and J by 5 bases, with 17 bases between them. The CDR3 here is CAINSRGAVTEAFF. CDR3 in DNA: TGTGCCATCAATTCGAGGGGGGCGGTAACTGAAGCTTTCTTT.

The genes are TRBV19 and TRBJ1-2, with D unclear. This CDR3 has 18 amino acids. V lost 1 base to trimming and J lost 0 bases, with 18 bases between them. Per germline, CDR1 LNHDA and CDR2 SQIVND (reference sequence). This chain's CDR3 is CASSIGRRNGEPNYGYTF. CDR3 nucleotides: TGTGCCAGTAGTATAGGTAGAAGGAACGGGGAGCCTAACTATGGCTACACCTTC.

This clone appeared a single time. V usage is TRBV9 and J usage is TRBJ2-7; TRBD2 aligns across 9 bases. The trim removed 0 bases at V and 6 bases at J, leaving 7 bases unmatched. The CDR3 has 15 residues. Per germline, CDR1 SGDLS and CDR2 YYNGEE. This CDR3 is CASSVGGGRAPEQYF. DNA for the CDR3: TGTGCCAGCAGCGTAGGAGGCGGGAGGGCCCCCGAGCAGTACTTC. Supplemented by reference TRBV9 and TRBJ2-7, the full variable domain reads DSGVTQTPKHLITATGQRVTLRCSPRSGDLSVYWYQQSLDQGLQFLIQYYNGEERAKGNILERFSAQQFPDLHSELNLSSLELGDSALYFCASSVGGGRAPEQYFGPGTRLTVT.

The V gene is TRBV7-2, the J gene TRBJ2-5, with 11 nucleotides matching TRBD2. The CDR3 is made up of 14 amino acids. Germline V gives CDR1 SGHTA, CDR2 FQGNSA. Trimming at V came to 5 bases and at J to 4 bases, leaving 3 bases not matched to a gene. The CDR3 loop is CASSPGLAGETQYF. CDR3 DNA: TGTGCCAGCAGCCCTGGACTAGCGGGAGAGACCCAGTACTTC.

The chain couples TRBV6-5 to TRBJ2-7; D is possibly TRBD2 (6 bases). The CDR3 runs to 12 residues. The V and J ends lost 0 bases and 6 bases respectively, with 6 bases between them. Germline CDR1 MNHEY, CDR2 SVGAGI. CDR3 loop: CASSYSGGEQYF. CDR3 DNA: TGTGCCAGCAGTTACTCCGGGGGCGAGCAGTACTTC.

The rearrangement links TRBV9 to TRBJ2-7; D ambiguous. CDR1 is SGDLS, CDR2 YYNGEE, per germline. The CDR3 sequence is 13 residues long. The V end was cut by 4 bases, the J end by 1 base, with 9 bases between. CDR3 amino acids: CASSRRPSYEQYF. Written as DNA, the CDR3 is TGTGCCAGCAGCCGCCGTCCTTCCTACGAGCAGTACTTC.

J is TRBJ1-1 and V is TRBV28; no definite D call. The CDR3 extends over 11 amino acids. CDR1 and CDR2 (germline): MDHEN, SYDVKM. Trimming left V 10 bases short and J 0 bases short, with 6 bases between. CDR3 nucleotide sequence: TGTGCCACCCTCATGAACACTGAAGCTTTCTTT. Its translation: CATLMNTEAFF.

The chain joins TRBV11-2 to TRBJ1-5; TRBD1 is a possible D gene (5 bases). V was cut by 4 bases and J by 1 base, with 14 bases left in between. The CDR3 extends over 16 amino acids. The germline V gene encodes CDR1 SGHAT and CDR2 FQNNGV. The CDR3 here is CASSSIGTASNQPQHF. In DNA, the CDR3 is TGTGCCAGCAGCTCAATAGGGACGGCCAGCAATCAGCCCCAGCATTTT.

The chain links TRBV14 to TRBJ2-2; 9 bases agree with TRBD2. CDR3 size: 17 residues. V shed 4 bases and J 3 bases; nucleotides not matched to a gene: 9. CDR1 SGHDN and CDR2 FVKESK come from the germline V gene. CDR3 in DNA: TGTGCCAGCAGCCCCCCAGCGGGAGGAATAGACACCGGGGAGCTGTTTTTT. Its translation is CASSPPAGGIDTGELFF.

The chain combines TRBV28 with TRBJ1-2; D is perhaps TRBD1 (5 bases). There are 16 residues in the CDR3. V gave up 6 bases and J gave up 6 bases, with 23 bases separating them. The germline gives CDR1 MDHEN, CDR2 SYDVKM. The CDR3 bases are TGTGCCAGCAGCCATATCTCGGACGGACCCAGGGATGGCTACACCTTC. It is translated as CASSHISDGPRDGYTF.

The chain links TRBV4-1 to TRBJ2-7; the D is unclear. V was shortened by 5 bases and J by 2 bases, with 13 bases between the two germline ends. CDR3 length equals 14 residues. Germline values: CDR1 MGHRA, CDR2 YSYEKL. CDR3 in DNA: TGCGCCAGCAGCGTCACCCCAGCGCCCTACGAGCAGTACTTC. It translates to CASSVTPAPYEQYF.

The chain employs TRBV10-2 and TRBJ1-1, with TRBD1 as a possible D gene (5 bases). V gave up 2 bases and J gave up 7 bases, with 8 bases separating them. The CDR3 totals 12 residues. Looked up from germline, CDR1 is WSHSY and CDR2 is SAAADI. The CDR3 region is CASSEHGHEAFF. As DNA, the CDR3 is TGCGCCAGCAGTGAGCACGGACATGAAGCTTTCTTT.

The chain links TRBV7-2 to TRBJ2-1, with 11 bases lining up with TRBD2. Germline trimming cut 5 bases from V and 6 bases from J; bases unmatched to any gene: 12. CDR1 and CDR2 (germline): SGHTA, FQGNSA. The CDR3 runs 17 residues. The CDR3, as DNA: TGTGCCAGCAGCGCAACAGACCCAGGACTAGCGGGCAATGAGCAGTTCTTC. Translated: CASSATDPGLAGNEQFF.

The DNA for the CDR3 is TGTGCCAGCAGTTACTGGGGGCCCACTAGCGTAGATGAGCAGTTCTTC. Translated: CASSYWGPTSVDEQFF. This chain uses TRBV6-5 with TRBJ2-1; TRBD2 might be the D (7 bases). V shed 1 base and J shed 8 bases, with 18 bases lying between them. Germline CDR1 is MNHEY and CDR2 is SVGAGI. The CDR3 covers 16 residues.

The CDR3 sequence is CASLSGQGSDTQYF. The CDR3 DNA is TGTGCCAGCCTATCCGGTCAGGGATCAGATACGCAGTATTTT. This chain connects TRBV28 to TRBJ2-3; possibly TRBD1 for D (5 bases). V dropped 8 bases and J dropped 4 bases, with 16 bases sitting between them. This CDR3 is built from 14 residues. The germline V gene has CDR1 MDHEN and CDR2 SYDVKM.

The CDR3 nucleotides are TGTGCCAGCAGCAGGGGGCGTAACTATGGCTACACCTTC. This gives the protein CASSRGRNYGYTF. The V call is TRBV7-6, the J call TRBJ1-2; 7 bases fit TRBD1. Trimming took 5 bases from V and 1 from J; bases not matched to a gene: 1. Germline-derived CDR1 and CDR2 are SGHVS and FNYEAQ. The CDR3 contains 13 residues.

This sequence joins TRBV27 and TRBJ2-7; 12 positions match TRBD2. Germline CDR1 and CDR2: MNHEY and SMNVEV (reference sequence). Trimming cost V 2 bases and J 7 bases; bases outside gene matches: 12. This CDR3 spans 17 amino acids. The CDR3 sequence is CASSLGAGTSGLGEQYF. The DNA of the CDR3 is TGTGCCAGCAGTTTAGGAGCGGGGACTAGCGGGCTGGGGGAGCAGTACTTC.

V usage is TRBV7-9 and J usage is TRBJ2-7; D remains unclear. V was trimmed by 5 bases and J by 6 bases, leaving 20 bases between them. The germline gives CDR1 SEHNR, CDR2 FQNEAQ (reference sequence). This CDR3 is 15 amino acids long. The CDR3 spells CASSPWVNSSVEQYF. Here the CDR3 DNA reads TGTGCCAGCAGCCCCTGGGTGAATAGCTCAGTCGAGCAGTACTTC.

The V call is TRBV7-6, the J call TRBJ2-3, with 7 bases fitting TRBD2. J lost 5 bases, V lost 1 base, and 12 bases had no gene match. The CDR3 has 17 amino acids. CDR1 is SGHVS, CDR2 FNYEAQ, per germline. The CDR3 DNA is TGTGCCAGCAGCTTAGTAGCGTGGGGGAGGGTTCAAGATACGCAGTATTTT. Translation: CASSLVAWGRVQDTQYF.

This clone appeared a single time. The chain couples TRBV10-3 to TRBJ2-3; D is ambiguous. This CDR3 region has 11 residues. Germline V CDR1 and CDR2: ENHRY, SYGVKD. Trimming removed 2 bases from V and 6 bases from J, with 3 bases in between. The CDR3 DNA reads TGTGCCATCAGTGAGGACGATACGCAGTATTTT. This codes for CAISEDDTQYF.

This clone was counted a single time. The chain joins TRBV27 to TRBJ2-1, with 7 bases that match TRBD1. The germline gives CDR1 MNHEY, CDR2 SMNVEV (reference sequence). J lost 10 bases, V lost 6 bases, and 30 bases had no gene match. This CDR3 region has 20 residues. The CDR3 region has the DNA TGTGCCAGCAGGGTTGATGCCGGGACAGAGGTTTCCAACCAGGACCTCGAGCAGTTCTTC. It codes for CASRVDAGTEVSNQDLEQFF.

Remarks on this clone: Additional DNA sequences in this sample encode the identical CDR3. This chain links TRBV20-1 with TRBJ2-3, with D perhaps TRBD1 (5 bases). Trimming took off 6 bases at V and 6 bases at J, with 7 bases between the two ends. Germline CDR1 DFQATT, CDR2 SNEGSKA (reference sequence). The CDR3 length is 10 residues. The CDR3 sequence is CSAQGDTQYF. The CDR3 DNA is TGCAGTGCCCAGGGCGATACGCAGTATTTT.

The rearrangement joins TRBV28 to TRBJ1-2; 8 bases match TRBD1. V was pared by 6 bases and J by 3 bases, with 9 bases of the junction left unmatched. Looked up from germline, CDR1 is MDHEN and CDR2 is SYDVKM. The CDR3 is 15 amino acids. CDR3: CASRPAPGQDYGYTF. CDR3 nucleotide sequence: TGTGCCAGCAGACCTGCCCCGGGACAGGACTATGGCTACACCTTC.

V and J are TRBV28 and TRBJ2-1; 7 positions match TRBD2. Germline loops: CDR1 MDHEN, CDR2 SYDVKM. The CDR3 contains 16 residues. With V trimmed by 7 bases and J by 3 bases, 12 bases remained unmatched. CDR3 region: CASKFAGREYYNEQFF. The CDR3, as DNA: TGTGCCAGCAAATTTGCGGGGCGGGAGTACTACAATGAGCAGTTCTTC. The full variable domain, with the rest looked up from reference TRBV28 and TRBJ2-1, is DVKVTQSSRYLVKRTGEKVFLECVQDMDHENMFWYRQDPGLGLRLIYFSYDVKMKEKGDIPEGYSVSREKKERFSLILESASTNQTSMYLCASKFAGREYYNEQFFGPGTRLTVL.